A single sample is the source of the 21 T cell receptor beta chains below, sequenced in a study of vaccination and CD4 T cells after COVID-19. MiXCR, run by TCRdb on the PCR reads, gives a single entry per CDR3 protein. The table records 20,000 to 25,000 distinct CDR3 sequences, 50% to 70% of them present only once. The specimen comprised CD4+ T cells from blood, sampled before SARS-CoV-2 vaccination. Receptors were obtained from a human donor who had recovered from COVID-19.

The J gene is TRBJ2-1, the V gene TRBV27, with 7 bases fitting TRBD2. Germline trimming cut 5 bases from V and 6 bases from J; bases unmatched to any gene: 13. Germline V lookup: CDR1 MNHEY, CDR2 SMNVEV (reference sequence). This CDR3 comprises 16 residues. In DNA form, the CDR3 reads TGTGCCAGCAGTCCCGTTTGGGGAGGGCCTGGCAATGAGCAGTTCTTC. Protein product: CASSPVWGGPGNEQFF.

This chain joins TRBV7-2 and TRBJ1-1, with unresolved D. V gave up 1 base and J gave up 0 bases, with 9 bases separating them. Germline CDR1 and CDR2: SGHTA and FQGNSA. The CDR3 length is 15 residues. CDR3 protein: CASSLVGGLNTEAFF. The CDR3 coding sequence is TGTGCCAGCAGCTTAGTAGGAGGGTTGAACACTGAAGCTTTCTTT.

The J gene is TRBJ1-2, the V gene TRBV20-1; 11 bases are a match to TRBD1. With V trimmed by 6 bases and J by 1 base, 7 bases remained unmatched. This CDR3 spans 15 amino acids. Germline V CDR1 and CDR2: DFQATT, SNEGSKA (reference sequence). CDR3 residues: CSATKGQGGNYGYTF. CDR3 sequence (DNA): TGCAGTGCCACTAAGGGACAGGGGGGTAACTATGGCTACACCTTC.

This clonotype was recorded a few times. The chain carries TRBV20-1 and TRBJ2-5; 15 positions match TRBD2. The CDR3 totals 17 residues. From germline, CDR1 is DFQATT and CDR2 SNEGSKA (reference sequence). Unmatched junction bases numbered 13, after V lost 6 bases and J lost 5 bases. Written as DNA, the CDR3 is TGCAGTGCCGAAGCGGGGACTAGCGGGAGGAGGGGGGAGACCCAGTACTTC. Its protein is CSAEAGTSGRRGETQYF.

This clonotype counts as medium-sized. The chain carries TRBV6-5 and TRBJ2-7; tentatively, D is TRBD2 (5 bases). V lost 2 bases and J lost 9, with 14 bases in between. Germline CDR1 reads MNHEY; CDR2 reads SVGAGI. The CDR3 is 13 amino acids. The CDR3 DNA sequence: TGTGCCAGCAGTTACGCTTCTAGCTATGGGCAGTACTTC. Protein sequence: CASSYASSYGQYF.

The chain uses TRBV19 and TRBJ2-7; 11 nucleotides align to TRBD2. The V and J ends lost 5 bases and 5 bases, in that order; junction bases with no gene match: 5. Germline CDR1 and CDR2: LNHDA and SQIVND (reference sequence). The CDR3 extends over 14 amino acids. CDR3 sequence reads: CASSALAGAHEQYF. CDR3 DNA sequence: TGTGCCAGTAGTGCACTAGCGGGAGCCCACGAGCAGTACTTC.

The rearrangement uses TRBV18 and TRBJ1-5; unclear D gene. This CDR3 spans 12 amino acids. Germline CDR1 and CDR2: KGHSH and LQKENI. Trimming left V 8 bases short and J 1 base short, with 6 bases between. The CDR3 is CASTTSNQPQHF. DNA of the CDR3: TGTGCCAGCACCACAAGCAATCAGCCCCAGCATTTT.

The rearrangement joins TRBV4-1 to TRBJ1-3; D possibly corresponds to TRBD1 (5 bases). The CDR3 runs 16 residues. Germline V gene sequence: CDR1 MGHRA, CDR2 YSYEKL. V lost 2 bases and J 0 bases, leaving 11 bases between the germline ends. CDR3 amino acids: CASSQRGLISGNTIYF. DNA of the CDR3: TGCGCCAGCAGCCAACGGGGACTTATCTCTGGAAACACCATATATTTT.

This clonotype was recorded a few times. At one end, the junction sequence differs from germline, possibly due to a read error. V gene TRBV6-1 combines with J gene TRBJ2-5, with 11 bases matching TRBD2. Germline V gene lookup returns CDR1 MNHNS and CDR2 SASEGT. CDR3 length: 16 residues. The chain's CDR3 is CASRIVAGGPQESQYF. CDR3 nucleotide sequence: TGTGCCAGCAGGATAGTAGCGGGAGGGCCTCAGGAGAGCCAGTACTTC.

This chain joins TRBV28 and TRBJ2-7; TRBD2 aligns across 9 bases. This CDR3 has 15 residues. Germline CDR1 and CDR2: MDHEN and SYDVKM. V was pared by 2 bases and J by 4 bases, with 6 bases of the junction left unmatched. The CDR3 loop reads CASSLMRLADYEQYF. In DNA form, the CDR3 reads TGTGCCAGCAGTTTAATGCGACTAGCGGATTACGAGCAGTACTTC.

This chain joins TRBV7-9 and TRBJ2-1; D remains unclear. The CDR3 length is 12 residues. Trimming shortened V by 2 bases and J by 10 bases, and 9 bases separated the two germline ends. The V gene's germline CDR1 is SEHNR and CDR2 FQNEAQ (reference sequence). Here the CDR3 reads CASSLIPREQFF. The CDR3 region has the DNA TGTGCCAGCAGCTTAATCCCGAGGGAGCAGTTCTTC.

This chain connects TRBV7-9 to TRBJ1-1; D is uncertain. The CDR3 has 14 residues. Trimming left V 1 base short and J 4 bases short, with 10 bases between. Looked up from germline, CDR1 is SEHNR and CDR2 is FQNEAQ (reference sequence). As DNA, the CDR3 is TGTGCCAGCAGCTTAGATGGCACGGGCACTGAAGCTTTCTTT. It codes for CASSLDGTGTEAFF.

This rearrangement joins TRBV2 to TRBJ1-3; 9 bases agree with TRBD1. The junction had 2 bases not matched to a gene; V was cut back by 6 bases and J by 2 bases. Germline V CDR1 and CDR2: SNHLY, FYNNEI. The length of the CDR3 is 14 residues. CDR3 DNA sequence: TGTGCCAGCAGGGGACAGGGCGCTGGAAACACCATATATTTT. Translating it yields CASRGQGAGNTIYF. Looking up the rest from reference TRBV2 and TRBJ1-3 gives the full variable domain: EPEVTQTPSHQVTQMGQEVILRCVPISNHLYFYWYRQILGQKVEFLVSFYNNEISEKSEIFDDQFSVERPDGSNFTLKIRSTKLEDSAMYFCASRGQGAGNTIYFGEGSWLTVV.

The chain joins TRBV6-5 to TRBJ2-7; perhaps TRBD2 as D (5 bases). The germline V and J ends were trimmed by 4 bases and 3 bases, with 10 bases remaining between them. The CDR3 is made up of 13 amino acids. Germline lookup yields CDR1 MNHEY and CDR2 SVGAGI. Here the CDR3 DNA reads TGTGCCAGCAGTTGGGAGACGGGCTACGAGCAGTACTTC. It codes for CASSWETGYEQYF.

V and J are TRBV7-3 and TRBJ2-3; the D is unclear. CDR3 length: 13 residues. In germline, CDR1 is SGHTA, CDR2 FQGTGA. Trimming left V 6 bases short and J 2 bases short, with 9 bases between. CDR3 residues: CASSLEVTDTQYF. Written as DNA, the CDR3 is TGTGCCAGCAGTCTAGAGGTCACAGATACGCAGTATTTT.

The chain links TRBV28 to TRBJ2-2; D is possibly TRBD2 (6 bases). V was cut by 7 bases and J by 0 bases, with 15 bases left in between. The CDR3 length is 16 residues. Germline lookup yields CDR1 MDHEN and CDR2 SYDVKM. CDR3 in DNA: TGTGCCAGCACCGAGCAGGCGGGGACGAACACCGGGGAGCTGTTTTTT. Translating gives CASTEQAGTNTGELFF.

The V gene is TRBV5-4, the J gene TRBJ1-2, with a weak D call TRBD1 (5 bases). Germline assignment: CDR1 SGHNT and CDR2 YYREEE (reference sequence). The CDR3 spans 11 residues. Trimming took 2 bases from V and 8 from J, leaving 7 bases between them. The DNA of the CDR3 is TGTGCCAGCAGCTTTAGGGACGGCTACACCTTC. It specifies CASSFRDGYTF.

This chain uses TRBV6-5 with TRBJ2-1; TRBD1 aligns across 8 bases. V lost 4 bases to trimming and J lost 11 bases; unmatched junction nucleotides: 7. Germline values: CDR1 MNHEY, CDR2 SVGAGI. CDR3 length equals 13 residues. The CDR3 region is CASSSLGQAKQFF. The CDR3 region has the DNA TGTGCCAGCAGTTCTCTGGGACAGGCGAAGCAGTTCTTC.

The chain's CDR3 is CSARDSSYEQYF. CDR3 DNA: TGCAGTGCTAGGGACTCCTCCTACGAGCAGTACTTC. This chain links TRBV20-1 with TRBJ2-7; possible D gene TRBD2, 5 bases. This CDR3 is built from 12 residues. The germline V and J ends were trimmed by 3 bases and 0 bases, with 6 bases remaining between them. Germline loops: CDR1 DFQATT, CDR2 SNEGSKA (reference sequence).

The chain carries TRBV25-1 and TRBJ2-5; D unclear. V was clipped by 4 bases and J by 0 bases, with 15 bases between them. The CDR3 extends over 16 amino acids. Germline CDR1 reads MGHDK; CDR2 reads SYGVNS. The CDR3 DNA reads TGTGCCAGCAGTGCCCTAGTTGGGTCGTACCAAGAGACCCAGTACTTC. Its protein product is CASSALVGSYQETQYF.

This clonotype is a singleton in its sample. J is TRBJ2-5 and V is TRBV6-1, with TRBD2 matching 9 bases. Trimming took 0 bases from V and 1 from J; bases not matched to a gene: 3. Looked up from germline, CDR1 is MNHNS and CDR2 is SASEGT. This CDR3 region has 16 residues. The CDR3 coding sequence is TGTGCCAGCAGTGAAGCGCCTAGCGGGGTCCAAGAGACCCAGTACTTC. It specifies CASSEAPSGVQETQYF.